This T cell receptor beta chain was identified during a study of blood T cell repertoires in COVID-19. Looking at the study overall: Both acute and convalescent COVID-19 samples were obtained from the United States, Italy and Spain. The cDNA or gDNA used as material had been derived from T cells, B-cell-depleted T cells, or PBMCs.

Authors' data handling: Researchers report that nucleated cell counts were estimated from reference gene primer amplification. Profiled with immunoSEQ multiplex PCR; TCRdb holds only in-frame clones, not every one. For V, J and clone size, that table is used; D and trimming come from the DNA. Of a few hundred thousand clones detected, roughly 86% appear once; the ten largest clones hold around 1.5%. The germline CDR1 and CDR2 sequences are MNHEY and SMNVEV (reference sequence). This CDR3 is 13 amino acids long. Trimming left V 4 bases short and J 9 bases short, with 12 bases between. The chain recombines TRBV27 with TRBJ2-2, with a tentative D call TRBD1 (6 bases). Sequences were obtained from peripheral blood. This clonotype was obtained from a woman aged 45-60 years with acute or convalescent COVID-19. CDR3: CASSSTGFRELFF. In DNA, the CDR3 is TGTGCCAGCAGTTCCACAGGGTTCCGGGAGCTGTTTTTT.